This entry describes one T cell receptor beta chain. These data originate in a study of blood T cells in healthy people across ages. With V trimmed by 6 bases and J by 4 bases, 6 bases remained unmatched. Germline V gene data show CDR1 as SQVTM and CDR2 as ANQGSEA. The CDR3 is 16 amino acids. A J-beta primer mix and a sample-barcoded 5' primer were used in a second PCR of about 7 to 11 cycles. TCRdb processed the 5' RACE reads anew with MiXCR; each CDR3 protein has one entry. The profile shows just over 1 million distinct CDR3 sequences, 45% of them singletons. For every donor, a draw yielded ten milliliters of peripheral blood.

This TCR was recovered from a woman aged 60 to 75 in good health. The chain recombines TRBV29-1 with TRBJ2-1, with 16 bases aligning to TRBD2. The specimen sequenced was blood. The CDR3 DNA sequence: TGCAGCGTAAAAGGGACTAGCGGGAGGGAATACAATGAGCAGTTCTTC. Translation gives CSVKGTSGREYNEQFF.